This TCR beta chain was documented in a study of blood T cells in healthy people across ages. This clonotype was detected only a few times. This CDR3 region has 14 residues. Germline-derived CDR1 and CDR2 are MGHRA and YSYEKL. Deletions cut 0 bases from V and 8 bases from J, with 13 bases between. Healthy Caucasians from Russia aged 6 to 90 served as donors. The use of a sample-barcoded 5' primer and a J-beta primer mix characterized a second PCR of about 7 to 12 cycles. Each TCR beta cDNA got a 12-nucleotide random molecular identifier. TCRdb fed the 5' RACE reads into MiXCR, producing one record per CDR3 protein. Among some 930,000 distinct CDR3 sequences listed, just under 30% were seen once. This sample also appeared in a second study, on T cells of mothers and their children. This second study notes: Detection of persistent microchimeric T cell clones did not occur.

The chain combines TRBV4-1 with TRBJ1-1, with D maybe TRBD1 (5 bases). The clonotype comes from a woman between 35 and 50 years old in good health. The sample comprised blood. The CDR3, as DNA: TGCGCCAGCAGCCAAGATCGGCCAGGGCGAGAAGCTTTCTTT. Translation: CASSQDRPGREAFF.